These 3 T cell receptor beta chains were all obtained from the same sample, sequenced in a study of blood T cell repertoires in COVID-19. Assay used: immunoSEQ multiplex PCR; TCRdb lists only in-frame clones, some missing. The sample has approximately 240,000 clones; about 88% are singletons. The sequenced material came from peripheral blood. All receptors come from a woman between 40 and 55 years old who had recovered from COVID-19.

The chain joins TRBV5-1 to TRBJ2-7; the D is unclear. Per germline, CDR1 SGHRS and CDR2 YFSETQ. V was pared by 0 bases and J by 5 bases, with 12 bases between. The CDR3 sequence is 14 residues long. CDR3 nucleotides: TGCGCCAGCAGCTTGGGAGTTTTTCTCAACGAGCAGTACTTC. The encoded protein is CASSLGVFLNEQYF.

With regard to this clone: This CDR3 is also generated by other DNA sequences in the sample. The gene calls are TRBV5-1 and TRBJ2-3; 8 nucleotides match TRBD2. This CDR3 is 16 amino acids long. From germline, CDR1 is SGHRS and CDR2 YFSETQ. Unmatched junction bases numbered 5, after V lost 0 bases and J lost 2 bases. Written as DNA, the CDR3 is TGCGCCAGCAGCTTGGTGCTAGCGGGTTCCACAGATACGCAGTATTTT. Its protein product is CASSLVLAGSTDTQYF. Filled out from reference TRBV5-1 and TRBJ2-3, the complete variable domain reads KAGVTQTPRYLIKTRGQQVTLSCSPISGHRSVSWYQQTPGQGLQFLFEYFSETQRNKGNFPGRFSGRQFSNSRSEMNVSTLELGDSALYLCASSLVLAGSTDTQYFGPGTRLTVL.

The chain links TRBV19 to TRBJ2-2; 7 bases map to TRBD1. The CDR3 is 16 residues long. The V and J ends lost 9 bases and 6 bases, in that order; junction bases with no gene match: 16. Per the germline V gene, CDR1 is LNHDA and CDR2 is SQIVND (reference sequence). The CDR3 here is CASKIGTVGKAGELFF. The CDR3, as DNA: TGTGCCAGCAAAATAGGGACAGTTGGTAAGGCCGGGGAGCTGTTTTTT.